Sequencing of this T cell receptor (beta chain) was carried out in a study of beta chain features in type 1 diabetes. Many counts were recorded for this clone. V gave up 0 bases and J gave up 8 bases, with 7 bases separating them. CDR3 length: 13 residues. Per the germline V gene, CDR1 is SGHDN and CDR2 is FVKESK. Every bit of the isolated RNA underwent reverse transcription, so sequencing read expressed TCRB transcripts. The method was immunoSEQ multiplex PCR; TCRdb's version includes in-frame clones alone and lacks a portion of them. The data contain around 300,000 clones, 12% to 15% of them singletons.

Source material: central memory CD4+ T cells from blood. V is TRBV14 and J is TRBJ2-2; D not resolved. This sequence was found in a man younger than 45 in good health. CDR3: CASSQDLRGELFF. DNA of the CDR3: TGTGCCAGCAGCCAAGATCTCCGGGGGGAGCTGTTTTTT.